These T cell receptor beta chains were read from a single sample in a study of T cell responses to AZD1222 COVID-19 vaccine. Clones were read by immunoSEQ multiplex PCR, and TCRdb kept only the in-frame ones, dropping some. The table lists about 92,000 clones, 75% to 90% of them singletons, with approximately 30% in the top ten. The sequenced sample was peripheral blood, obtained on day 0 of AZD1222 vaccination. The source of these receptors is an adult in good health. Each CDR3 is given with its conserved first and last residue.

len	v_gene	CDR3aa
20	TRBV11-2	CASSLEAASGTPSRTDTQYF
15	TRBV4-3	CASRAVQGQGTEAFF
14	TRBV28	CASRASGSRYEQYF
15	TRBV6-2/TRBV6-3	CASSYGLAGAREQFF
13	TRBV19	CASSVRAPYGYTF
16	TRBV5-4	CASSSGGQAINEKLFF
16	TRBV9	CASSVAGGARTYEQYF
14	TRBV6-1	CASSERRVGQPQHF
12	TRBV7-9	CASSIDRETQYF
13	TRBV5-7	CASSLAPTVPQHF
12	TRBV12-3/TRBV12-4	CASRLGSVEAFF
13	TRBV21-1	CVLTAVNAYEQYF
15	TRBV7-2	CASSLRQGSTDTQYF
12	TRBV3-1/TRBV3-2	CASSPRIGTQYF
15	TRBV7-3	CASSSGTSGYNEQFF
16	TRBV14	CASSQDLAAFTDTQYF
11	TRBV30	CASRQGYEQYF
11	TRBV28	CASIVRHEAFF
15	TRBV7-9	CASSLSGRVVYEQYF
16	TRBV18	CASSPRSQTTTGELFF
15	TRBV15	CATKSGRGGFREQYF
15	TRBV5-1	CASSPTGTGAGEQYF
11	TRBV28	CASSRGYGYTF
12	TRBV3-1/TRBV3-2	CASSRYREKLFF
13	TRBV6-4	CASSGVTGGEQFF
12	TRBV28	CASSFSNSPLHF
16	TRBV7-2	CASSLNRGLGTDTQYF
14	TRBV27	CASRLTGAGQPQHF
13	TRBV5-1	CASGPLQRGELFF
16	TRBV7-2	CASSFVTGTTNEKLFF
14	TRBV5-4	CASSLDGQNTEAFF
14	TRBV4-1	CASSQSGINEKLFF
14	TRBV5-1	CASSPGQGTDTQYF
15	TRBV6-5	CASSYGSSVTDTQYF
13	TRBV6-5	CASSYNREDTIYF
15	TRBV28	CASRGYGGVDEKLFF
13	TRBV12-3/TRBV12-4	CASSFFGPLEQFF
15	TRBV18	CASSPLAGGTGELFF
14	TRBV28	CASSEGQGNYGYTF
20	TRBV19	CASSMEGGPGLPLAKNIQYF
16	TRBV27	CASSLMASGSISEQFF
15	TRBV6-2/TRBV6-3	CASSYDGPPATEAFF
13	TRBV6-5	CASSPRQAYEQYF
15	TRBV2	CASRGTASSTDTQYF
14	TRBV7-2	CASSSPPGTSKQYF
14	TRBV13	CASSSRSDNQPQHF
16	TRBV27	CASSSHGGGTTGEQYF
15	TRBV5-1	CASSLGGLAGETQYF
15	TRBV19	CASRMLTGSTDTQYF
15	TRBV7-9	CAISTGAGHNQPQHF
13	TRBV20-1	CSANEGVNQPQHF
14	TRBV6-6	CASSSGAVNTEAFF
16	TRBV6-2/TRBV6-3	CASIPFPGVNTGELFF